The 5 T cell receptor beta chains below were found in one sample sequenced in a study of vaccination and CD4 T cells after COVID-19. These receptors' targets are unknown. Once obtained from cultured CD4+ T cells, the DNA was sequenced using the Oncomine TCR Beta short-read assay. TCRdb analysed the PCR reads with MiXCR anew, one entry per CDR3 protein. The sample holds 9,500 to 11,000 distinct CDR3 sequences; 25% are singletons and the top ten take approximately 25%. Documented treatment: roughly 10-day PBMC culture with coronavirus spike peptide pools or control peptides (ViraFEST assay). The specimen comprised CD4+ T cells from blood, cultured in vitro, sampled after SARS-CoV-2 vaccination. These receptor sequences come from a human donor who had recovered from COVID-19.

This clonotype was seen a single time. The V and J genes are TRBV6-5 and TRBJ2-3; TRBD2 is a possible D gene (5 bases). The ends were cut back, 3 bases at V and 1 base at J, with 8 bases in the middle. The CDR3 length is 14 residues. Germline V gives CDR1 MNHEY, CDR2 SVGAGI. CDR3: CASSYGSGTDTQYF. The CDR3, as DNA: TGTGCCAGCAGTTATGGTAGCGGCACAGATACGCAGTATTTT.

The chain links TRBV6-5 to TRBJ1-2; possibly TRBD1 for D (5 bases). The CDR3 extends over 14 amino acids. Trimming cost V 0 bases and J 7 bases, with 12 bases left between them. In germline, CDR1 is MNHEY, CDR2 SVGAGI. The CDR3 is CASSYSAGGGGYTF. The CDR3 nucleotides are TGTGCCAGCAGTTACTCGGCGGGGGGTGGTGGCTACACCTTC.

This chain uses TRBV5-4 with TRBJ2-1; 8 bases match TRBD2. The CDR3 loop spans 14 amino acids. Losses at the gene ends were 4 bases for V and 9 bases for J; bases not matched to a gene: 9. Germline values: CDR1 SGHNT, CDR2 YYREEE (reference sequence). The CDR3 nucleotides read TGTGCCAGCAGCCTCCAACAAACTAGCGGTGAGCAGTTCTTC. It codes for CASSLQQTSGEQFF.

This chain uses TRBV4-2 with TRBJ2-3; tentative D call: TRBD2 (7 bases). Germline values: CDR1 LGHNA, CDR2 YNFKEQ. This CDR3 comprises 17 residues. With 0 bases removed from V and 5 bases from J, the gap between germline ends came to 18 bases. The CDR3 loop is CASSQDTGRGLGDTQYF. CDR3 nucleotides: TGTGCCAGCAGCCAAGATACAGGGAGGGGGTTGGGAGATACGCAGTATTTT.

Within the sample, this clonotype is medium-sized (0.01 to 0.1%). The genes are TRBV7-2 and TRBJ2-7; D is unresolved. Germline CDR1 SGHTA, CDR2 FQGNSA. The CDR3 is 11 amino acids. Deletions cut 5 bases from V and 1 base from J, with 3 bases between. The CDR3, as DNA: TGTGCCAGCAGCCTTTCCTACGAGCAGTACTTC. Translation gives CASSLSYEQYF.